This T cell receptor (beta chain) was documented in a study of STAT3 mutations in large granular lymphocyte leukemia. On the study more broadly: Roughly half the longitudinally sequenced T-LGLL patients had canonical STAT3 mutations. Findings and limits, study-wide: In about 35% of the 18 patients, new TCR clonotypes emerged after therapy. In several patients, dominant TCR clone burden exceeded STAT3 mutant burden. Every T-cell large granular lymphocyte leukemia patient had at least one immunodominant TCR beta clonotype.

Sequenced by immunoSEQ multiplex PCR; TCRdb stores in-frame clones only, minus some. The table has roughly 25,000 clones, about 95% seen once. A note on this clone: The antigen is undetermined.

Sample: peripheral blood mononuclear cells. This TCR was recovered from a man aged 40-49 years with T-cell large granular lymphocyte leukemia. Some clones in this sample may be carry-over from other donors' samples.

The CDR3 region has the DNA TGCGCCAGCAGCCAACGGACCCCTGTTGATGGGCAGTACTTC. Its protein is CASSQRTPVDGQYF. V is TRBV4-1 and J is TRBJ2-7, with D unclear. Germline V gives CDR1 MGHRA, CDR2 YSYEKL. The CDR3 is made up of 14 amino acids. V lost 2 bases and J 9 bases, leaving 17 bases between the germline ends.